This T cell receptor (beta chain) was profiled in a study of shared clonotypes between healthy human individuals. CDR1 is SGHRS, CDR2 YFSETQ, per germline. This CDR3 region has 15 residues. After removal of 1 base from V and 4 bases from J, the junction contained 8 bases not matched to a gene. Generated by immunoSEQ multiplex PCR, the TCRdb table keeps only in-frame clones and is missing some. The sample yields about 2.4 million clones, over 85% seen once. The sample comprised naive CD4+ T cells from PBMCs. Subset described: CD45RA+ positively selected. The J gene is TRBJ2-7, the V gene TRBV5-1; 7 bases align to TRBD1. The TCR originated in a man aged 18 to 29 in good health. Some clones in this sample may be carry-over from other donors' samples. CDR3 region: CASSLSSGTAYEQYF. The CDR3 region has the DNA TGCGCCAGCAGCTTGTCCTCCGGGACAGCTTACGAGCAGTACTTC.